The 17 T cell receptor beta chains below all came from one sample that was sequenced in a study of T cells in Graves' hyperthyroidism and ophthalmopathy. There were TCR beta CDR3 regions amplified from RNA transcripts. HTBI primers were the set used in a first-round RT-PCR of the TCR CDR3. TCRdb analysed the multiplex PCR reads with MiXCR anew, one entry per CDR3 protein. The sample lists roughly 710,000 distinct CDR3 sequences, roughly a third occurring once. The sequenced sample consisted of blood. These receptors came from a woman aged 35 to 49 with Graves' hyperthyroidism.

This clonotype occurred a few times. The CDR3 ends on some other residue instead of the conserved phenylalanine or tryptophan, so this is likely a read error. The chain recombines TRBV5-6 with TRBJ2-5; TRBD2 matches 10 bases. V gave up 0 bases and J gave up 5 bases; unmatched junction bases: 13. Germline V CDR1 and CDR2: SGHDT, YYEEEE. This CDR3 is built from 18 residues. CDR3 amino acids: CASSLERTSGPEPETQYV. The DNA for the CDR3 is TGTGCCAGCAGCTTGGAACGGACTAGCGGACCGGAGCCGGAGACCCAGTACGTC.

Notes on this clonotype: A junction boundary mismatches the germline segment, possibly from a read error. The chain uses TRBV10-3 and TRBJ1-1, with D uncertain. The CDR3 covers 13 residues. Germline V gene sequence: CDR1 ENHRY, CDR2 SYGVKD. The DNA of the CDR3 is TGTGCCAGCAGTCCGATCGCGGGCACTGAAGCCTTCTTT. Translation: CASSPIAGTEAFF.

V gene TRBV9 combines with J gene TRBJ1-5, with unresolved D. CDR1 is SGDLS, CDR2 YYNGEE, per germline. V was cut by 0 bases and J by 7 bases, with 14 bases left in between. The CDR3 sequence is 15 residues long. The CDR3 region has the DNA TGTGCCAGCAGCGTAGAAGGGAATCCGAGGCAGCCCCAGCATTTT. Translated: CASSVEGNPRQPQHF.

A few counts support this clonotype. In DNA, the CDR3 is TGCAGTGCTAGCGTTTTTACGGCGGAGACCCAAGAGACCCAGTACTTC. This codes for CSASVFTAETQETQYF. This sequence joins TRBV20-1 and TRBJ2-5; unclear D gene. V lost 3 bases, J lost 1 base, and 18 bases lay in between. Per germline, CDR1 DFQATT and CDR2 SNEGSKA (reference sequence). This CDR3 contains 16 residues.

This sequence joins TRBV10-3 and TRBJ2-5; 11 bases fit TRBD1. This CDR3 comprises 15 residues. Germline assignment: CDR1 ENHRY and CDR2 SYGVKD. Trimming took 10 bases from V and 5 from J; bases not matched to a gene: 12. The CDR3 sequence is CATSRGDRGLETQYF. The CDR3 region has the DNA TGTGCCACCTCTAGGGGGGACAGGGGGTTGGAGACCCAGTACTTC.

The chain combines TRBV7-2 with TRBJ1-2; a weak D match, TRBD1 (6 bases). Trimming stripped 4 bases from V and 3 bases from J, with 12 bases between. The CDR3 length is 14 residues. The germline CDR1 and CDR2 sequences are SGHTA and FQGNSA. The CDR3 loop is CASSSTSGDYGYTF. In nucleotides, the CDR3 is TGTGCCAGCAGCTCGACCTCAGGGGACTATGGCTACACCTTC. Combining the CDR3 with reference TRBV7-2 and TRBJ1-2 gives the whole variable domain GAGVSQSPSNKVTEKGKDVELRCDPISGHTALYWYRQSLGQGLEFLIYFQGNSAPDKSGLPSDRFSAERTGGSVSTLTIQRTQQEDSAVYLCASSSTSGDYGYTFGSGTRLTVV.

The chain links TRBV2 to TRBJ2-1; TRBD1 agrees at 7 bases. Germline assignment: CDR1 SNHLY and CDR2 FYNNEI. The CDR3 covers 15 residues. The trim removed 3 bases at V and 2 bases at J, leaving 4 bases unmatched. The CDR3 reads CASSEWGQPYNEQFF. The CDR3 coding sequence is TGTGCCAGCAGTGAGTGGGGACAGCCCTACAATGAGCAGTTCTTC.

This clonotype was seen many times. V usage is TRBV5-6 and J usage is TRBJ1-2; no definite D call. V lost 5 bases, J lost 6 bases, and 11 bases lay in between. This CDR3 contains 12 residues. CDR1 is SGHDT and CDR2 is YYEEEE in the germline V gene. CDR3 in amino acids: CASSWRLNGYTF. For the CDR3, the DNA is TGTGCCAGCAGTTGGAGATTGAATGGCTACACCTTC. Looking up the rest from reference TRBV5-6 and TRBJ1-2 gives the full variable domain: DAGVTQSPTHLIKTRGQQVTLRCSPKSGHDTVSWYQQALGQGPQFIFQYYEEEERQRGNFPDRFSGHQFPNYSSELNVNALLLGDSALYLCASSWRLNGYTFGSGTRLTVV.

The rearrangement uses TRBV6-2 or TRBV6-3 and TRBJ1-2; D gene unclear. Germline lookup yields CDR1 MNHEY and CDR2 SVGEGT. The CDR3 consists of 16 residues. V was trimmed by 6 bases and J by 4 bases, leaving 21 bases between them. The CDR3 protein is CASSRPSSPQVYGYTF. The CDR3 DNA follows: TGTGCCAGCAGCCGGCCCTCGAGTCCTCAAGTCTATGGCTACACCTTC.

As regards this clonotype: Its ends do not fully match the called genes, so a read error is possible. V is TRBV19 and J is TRBJ1-6, with 7 positions matching TRBD1. Per the germline V gene, CDR1 is LNHDA and CDR2 is SQIVND (reference sequence). This CDR3 has 13 amino acids. The CDR3 nucleotides read TGTGCCAGTAGTCCAGGGGGTAATTCACCCCTCCGCTTT. It specifies CASSPGGNSPLRF.

This clonotype occurred many times. V gene TRBV9 combines with J gene TRBJ1-2; 10 nucleotides align to TRBD1. This CDR3 contains 14 residues. Germline V gene sequence: CDR1 SGDLS, CDR2 YYNGEE. Losses at the gene ends were 2 bases for V and 4 bases for J; bases not matched to a gene: 2. CDR3 region: CASSVGDRGYGYTF. CDR3 nucleotide sequence: TGTGCCAGCAGCGTGGGGGACAGGGGCTATGGCTACACCTTC.

This clonotype showed up many times. V and J are TRBV6-5 and TRBJ1-2; TRBD1 might be the D (5 bases). This CDR3 comprises 18 residues. CDR1 and CDR2 (germline): MNHEY, SVGAGI. Trimming removed 2 bases from V and 2 bases from J, with 21 bases in between. CDR3 residues: CASSYDRDGGDLNYGYTF. The CDR3 DNA reads as TGTGCCAGCAGTTACGACCGGGACGGGGGAGACCTCAACTATGGCTACACCTTC.

For this clonotype: Given a much more abundant clone one base away, this may be a read error. The rearrangement joins TRBV7-9 to TRBJ2-5; TRBD1 matches at 8 bases. Germline V gives CDR1 SEHNR, CDR2 FQNEAQ (reference sequence). The CDR3 loop spans 14 amino acids. The CDR3, as DNA: TGTGCCAGCAGCTATACAGGGGGAAGGGAGACCCAGTGCTTC. It translates to CASSYTGGRETQCF.

This clonotype was picked up many times. The chain is built from TRBV7-9 and TRBJ1-1; D remains ambiguous. The ends were cut back, 0 bases at V and 5 bases at J, with 7 bases in the middle. Germline CDR1 reads SEHNR; CDR2 reads FQNEAQ (reference sequence). This CDR3 comprises 13 residues. The CDR3 loop is CASSLARFTEAFF. The CDR3 bases are TGTGCCAGCAGCTTAGCTCGGTTTACTGAAGCTTTCTTT.

In DNA form, the CDR3 reads TGTGCCAGCAGCAGGACAGGGGAAAGCCAAGAGACCCAGTACTTC. Protein product: CASSRTGESQETQYF. The rearrangement links TRBV6-6 to TRBJ2-5; 9 bases fit TRBD1. Germline V CDR1 and CDR2: MNHNY, SVGAGI (reference sequence). After removal of 6 bases from V and 1 base from J, the junction contained 6 bases not matched to a gene. This CDR3 is 15 amino acids long.

About this clonotype: A much larger clone differs by one base, so this may be a read error. J is TRBJ1-1 and V is TRBV13; possibly TRBD1 for D (5 bases). In germline, CDR1 is PRHDT, CDR2 FYEKMQ (reference sequence). The CDR3 runs to 15 residues. CDR3 sequence (DNA): TGTGCCAGCAGCCCAAGGTCGACAGTGAACACTGGAGCTTTCTTT. This gives the protein CASSPRSTVNTGAFF.

In its sample, this clonotype was seen a few times. This sequence joins TRBV7-9 and TRBJ2-2; 8 nucleotides match TRBD1. V lost 4 bases and J lost 7; bases outside the gene matches: 5. Germline values: CDR1 SEHNR, CDR2 FQNEAQ (reference sequence). The CDR3 consists of 14 residues. The CDR3 region is CASSSGTGNGELFF. CDR3 in DNA: TGTGCCAGCAGCTCCGGGACAGGAAACGGGGAGCTGTTTTTT.